Below, 30 T cell receptor beta chains from the same sample are listed, as sequenced in a study of T cell repertoires in cytomegalovirus infection (dated 2019 in TCRdb). Instrument on record: Illumina HiSeq 1500. TCRdb ran its own pipeline on the public reads, namely fastp trimming at Q25 and MiXCR clone calling, and kept in-frame beta chains. All rows with the same CDR3 protein become a single entry with the most common DNA and genes. In this sample the table shows approximately 700,000 distinct CDR3 sequences, less than 40% of which occur a single time. The ten biggest clones cover around 2.6% of the sample. Source material: PBMCs. These receptors were collected from a human donor in good health (CMV status not recorded). Some clones in this sample may be carry-over from other donors' samples.

This clonotype has just a few counts. This chain joins TRBV7-2 and TRBJ1-1; D is unclear. CDR1 and CDR2 from the germline V gene are SGHTA and FQGNSA. V was clipped by 0 bases and J by 1 base, with 9 bases between them. The CDR3 totals 15 residues. The chain's CDR3 is CASSLAHGGNTEAFF. Written as DNA, the CDR3 is TGTGCCAGCAGCTTAGCGCATGGAGGGAACACTGAAGCTTTCTTT.

The rearrangement joins TRBV7-2 to TRBJ1-1; D remains ambiguous. The CDR3 consists of 11 residues. The germline V and J ends were trimmed by 5 bases and 7 bases, with 8 bases remaining between them. From germline, CDR1 is SGHTA and CDR2 FQGNSA. CDR3 residues: CASSPSLEAFF. CDR3 DNA: TGTGCCAGCAGCCCCAGTCTTGAAGCTTTCTTT.

The J gene is TRBJ1-1, the V gene TRBV4-2; D possibly corresponds to TRBD1 (6 bases). The CDR3 has 18 residues. Trimming took 0 bases from V and 2 from J, leaving 19 bases between them. Germline V lookup: CDR1 LGHNA, CDR2 YNFKEQ. The CDR3: CASSQDPVGRGLNTEAFF. The DNA of the CDR3 is TGTGCCAGCAGCCAAGATCCAGTCGGGCGGGGGCTTAACACTGAAGCTTTCTTT.

The sample holds a few counts of this clonotype. The chain couples TRBV28 to TRBJ2-7; tentative D call: TRBD1 (5 bases). The CDR3 loop spans 14 amino acids. V was clipped by 2 bases and J by 3 bases, with 11 bases between them. Germline V gene data show CDR1 as MDHEN and CDR2 as SYDVKM. CDR3 residues: CASSLNPGYYEQYF. Written as DNA, the CDR3 is TGTGCCAGCAGTTTAAACCCAGGGTACTACGAGCAGTACTTC.

V gene TRBV7-9 combines with J gene TRBJ2-7, with D tentatively TRBD1 (6 bases). With 5 bases removed from V and 3 bases from J, the gap between germline ends came to 14 bases. This CDR3 has 14 amino acids. Germline V gene sequence: CDR1 SEHNR, CDR2 FQNEAQ (reference sequence). CDR3 in DNA: TGTGCCAGCAGCCAACCCGGACAGCTCTACGAGCAGTACTTC. It yields the protein CASSQPGQLYEQYF.

In regard to this clonotype: The CDR3 does not end in the conserved phenylalanine or tryptophan, so this is likely a read error. The V gene is TRBV5-1, the J gene TRBJ2-1, with D perhaps being TRBD1 or TRBD2 (5 bases each). V was pared by 6 bases and J by 4 bases, with 14 bases between. This CDR3 is 14 amino acids long. Germline V gene lookup returns CDR1 SGHRS and CDR2 YFSETQ. In DNA, the CDR3 is TGCGCCAGCAACCGGGACCCGACATACAATGAGCAGTTCTTA. Translation: CASNRDPTYNEQFL.

This clonotype was recorded at least ten times. J is TRBJ1-1 and V is TRBV11-1; D not certain. The CDR3 has 16 amino acids. Germline assignment: CDR1 SGHAT and CDR2 FQDESV (reference sequence). V dropped 5 bases and J dropped 1 base, with 17 bases sitting between them. The CDR3 sequence is CASSTSYSGQNTEAFF. CDR3 in DNA: TGTGCCAGCAGCACGAGTTACTCGGGCCAGAACACTGAAGCTTTCTTT.

This clonotype appeared a few times. This sequence joins TRBV19 and TRBJ1-2; 7 nucleotides align to TRBD1. The CDR3 sequence is 14 residues long. CDR1 LNHDA and CDR2 SQIVND come from the germline V gene (reference sequence). J was trimmed by 8 bases and V by 7 bases; bases with no gene match: 13. CDR3 in DNA: TGTGCCAGTACAAGCGTTCTACGAGGGGGCGGCTACACCTTC. Translated, it gives CASTSVLRGGGYTF.

The V gene is TRBV6-1, the J gene TRBJ1-1, with 9 bases fitting TRBD1. Per germline, CDR1 MNHNS and CDR2 SASEGT. V shed 6 bases and J 2 bases; nucleotides not matched to a gene: 4. The CDR3 is made up of 14 amino acids. The CDR3 DNA follows: TGTGCCAGCAGATTAACAGGGGGCAACACTGAAGCTTTCTTT. Translating it yields CASRLTGGNTEAFF.

In nucleotides, the CDR3 is TGTGCCAGCAGGGCCGACCTCGCGGGGGAGGACTATGGCTACACCTTC. Amino acids: CASRADLAGEDYGYTF. This sequence joins TRBV12-3 or TRBV12-4 and TRBJ1-2; TRBD1 is a possible D gene (5 bases). CDR3 length: 16 residues. V was shortened by 6 bases and J by 3 bases, with 20 bases between the two germline ends.

This clonotype appeared a single time. The gene calls are TRBV28 and TRBJ1-6, with 8 positions matching TRBD1. The ends lost 6 bases at V and 10 bases at J; junction bases unmatched: 14. Germline V gene lookup returns CDR1 MDHEN and CDR2 SYDVKM. The CDR3 spans 16 residues. CDR3 in amino acids: CASRVASGTGGSPLHF. In nucleotides, the CDR3 is TGTGCCAGCAGGGTGGCCTCCGGGACAGGCGGCTCACCCCTCCACTTT.

This clonotype has a handful of counts. This chain links TRBV25-1 with TRBJ2-7; 9 bases align to TRBD1. Germline V CDR1 and CDR2: MGHDK, SYGVNS. V was clipped by 2 bases and J by 3 bases; unmatched bases: 2. The CDR3 extends over 14 amino acids. This CDR3 is CASSERTGDYEQYF. The DNA for the CDR3 is TGTGCCAGCAGTGAAAGGACAGGGGACTACGAGCAGTACTTC.

This clonotype showed up many times. The chain couples TRBV2 to TRBJ1-2; TRBD1 agrees at 9 bases. V shed 9 bases and J 3 bases; nucleotides not matched to a gene: 8. The CDR3 spans 14 residues. Germline lookup yields CDR1 SNHLY and CDR2 FYNNEI. The CDR3 protein is CARLLGQGYYGYTF. CDR3 nucleotide sequence: TGTGCCAGACTATTGGGACAGGGCTACTATGGCTACACCTTC. Looking up the rest from reference TRBV2 and TRBJ1-2 gives the full variable domain: EPEVTQTPSHQVTQMGQEVILRCVPISNHLYFYWYRQILGQKVEFLVSFYNNEISEKSEIFDDQFSVERPDGSNFTLKIRSTKLEDSAMYFCARLLGQGYYGYTFGSGTRLTVV.

This clonotype was counted between two and nine times. This chain connects TRBV7-2 to TRBJ2-1; D unclear. The CDR3 has 15 residues. CDR1 and CDR2 from the germline V gene are SGHTA and FQGNSA. Trimming stripped 1 base from V and 3 bases from J, with 10 bases between. The CDR3 DNA sequence: TGTGCCAGCAGCTTAGGCTGGGCTAACTACAATGAGCAGTTCTTC. Translating it yields CASSLGWANYNEQFF.

This clonotype appeared a few times. The chain couples TRBV12-3 or TRBV12-4 to TRBJ2-7; 8 nucleotides align to TRBD1. The CDR3 extends over 14 amino acids. The ends lost 6 bases at V and 4 bases at J; junction bases unmatched: 8. The DNA for the CDR3 is TGTGCCAGCAGCCCAGGACAGGGTCTTTACGAGCAGTACTTC. Protein product: CASSPGQGLYEQYF.

This clonotype was found many times. CDR3 DNA sequence: TGTGCCACCCCCGCCCGGCACCGCTATGGCTACACCTTC. This codes for CATPARHRYGYTF. The V call is TRBV7-2, the J call TRBJ1-2; D remains ambiguous. Looked up from germline, CDR1 is SGHTA and CDR2 is FQGNSA. The CDR3 is 13 amino acids. V gave up 10 bases and J gave up 4 bases, with 16 bases separating them. Full variable domain (remainder filled in from reference TRBV7-2 and TRBJ1-2): GAGVSQSPSNKVTEKGKDVELRCDPISGHTALYWYRQSLGQGLEFLIYFQGNSAPDKSGLPSDRFSAERTGGSVSTLTIQRTQQEDSAVYLCATPARHRYGYTFGSGTRLTVV.

This clonotype was counted ten times or more. The CDR3 protein is CASSLGWDRVDQPQHF. CDR3 coding DNA: TGTGCCAGCAGCTTAGGTTGGGACAGGGTCGATCAGCCCCAGCATTTT. V is TRBV7-8 and J is TRBJ1-5, with 9 bases aligning to TRBD1. The germline V gene encodes CDR1 SGHVS and CDR2 FQNEAQ. The CDR3 sequence is 16 residues long. Trimming removed 1 base from V and 5 bases from J; junction bases left unmatched: 6.

This chain links TRBV7-9 with TRBJ2-1; 7 bases are shared with TRBD1. The V segment lost 5 bases and the J segment 2 bases; nucleotides outside the gene matches: 9. Looked up from germline, CDR1 is SEHNR and CDR2 is FQNEAQ (reference sequence). The CDR3 extends over 16 amino acids. CDR3 nucleotides: TGTGCCAGCAGCCCCGGGAAAGGGGGCACCTACAATGAGCAGTTCTTC. This encodes CASSPGKGGTYNEQFF.

The chain recombines TRBV6-5 with TRBJ2-2; D is ambiguous. The germline V and J ends were trimmed by 9 bases and 1 base, with 6 bases remaining between them. Germline values: CDR1 MNHEY, CDR2 SVGAGI. This CDR3 has 12 amino acids. CDR3 DNA sequence: TGTGCCAGTATAGGGAACACCGGGGAGCTGTTTTTT. It translates to CASIGNTGELFF.

This clonotype was seen only a few times. The rearrangement uses TRBV4-1 and TRBJ2-5; a possible D gene is TRBD2 (6 bases). Per germline, CDR1 MGHRA and CDR2 YSYEKL. The CDR3 extends over 17 amino acids. The germline V and J ends were trimmed by 0 bases and 7 bases, with 21 bases remaining between them. The CDR3 bases are TGCGCCAGCAGCCAAGATCCAAGCGGGTCCTCCCCCGGGACCCAGTACTTC. Translating it yields CASSQDPSGSSPGTQYF.

The gene calls are TRBV7-9 and TRBJ2-5; TRBD2 agrees at 10 bases. The V and J ends lost 2 bases and 3 bases, in that order; junction bases with no gene match: 6. Germline lookup yields CDR1 SEHNR and CDR2 FQNEAQ (reference sequence). There are 16 residues in the CDR3. CDR3 coding DNA: TGTGCCAGCAGCTTACCATTACTAGCGGGGAAAGAGACCCAGTACTTC. Protein product: CASSLPLLAGKETQYF.

V usage is TRBV28 and J usage is TRBJ2-4, with TRBD1 matching 7 bases. This CDR3 is built from 17 residues. The V gene's germline CDR1 is MDHEN and CDR2 SYDVKM. V gave up 4 bases and J gave up 4 bases; unmatched junction bases: 13. CDR3 nucleotides: TGTGCCAGCAGTTCCCTCGAGACCGGGACAGCTAAAAACATTCAGTACTTC. Translating it yields CASSSLETGTAKNIQYF.

The CDR3 spells CARSLEGFYTGELFF. The CDR3 DNA sequence: TGTGCCAGGAGTTTAGAGGGGTTTTACACCGGGGAGCTGTTTTTT. The chain employs TRBV7-2 and TRBJ2-2, with D perhaps TRBD1 or TRBD2 (5 bases each). The CDR3 totals 15 residues. Germline CDR1 is SGHTA and CDR2 is FQGNSA. V was trimmed by 9 bases and J by 3 bases, leaving 17 bases between them.

This chain uses TRBV20-1 with TRBJ2-7; D gene uncertain. Germline V gene lookup returns CDR1 DFQATT and CDR2 SNEGSKA (reference sequence). The CDR3 consists of 14 residues. Trimming removed 0 bases from V and 9 bases from J, with 18 bases in between. The CDR3 sequence is CSARESPTATWQYF. In DNA, the CDR3 is TGCAGTGCTAGAGAAAGCCCCACGGCTACGTGGCAGTACTTC.

J is TRBJ2-2 and V is TRBV28, with a weak D call TRBD2 (5 bases). The CDR3 extends over 15 amino acids. Germline loops: CDR1 MDHEN, CDR2 SYDVKM. V was shortened by 6 bases and J by 5 bases, with 16 bases between the two germline ends. The CDR3 DNA reads as TGTGCCAGCAGCCCGGGAAGGGTCGGGACCGGGGAGCTGTTTTTT. Protein sequence: CASSPGRVGTGELFF.

In its sample, this clonotype was seen a few times. The CDR3 carries no conserved terminal phenylalanine or tryptophan, so it likely arises from a read error. Because the CDR3's place on the DNA is in doubt, the DNA is left out and the CDR3 is given as listed by TCRdb. The V call is TRBV7-2, the J call TRBJ2-1; the D call TRBD1 from the table was never checked on the DNA. Counting both end residues, the CDR3 totals 14 amino acids. Germline assignment: CDR1 SGHTA and CDR2 FQGNSA. CDR3 protein: CASSAGTVYNEQLL.

Turning to this clonotype: No conserved phenylalanine or tryptophan is present at the end of the CDR3, so a read error is the likely explanation. The chain has TRBV10-3 and TRBJ1-2, with TRBD1 matching over 7 bases. This CDR3 contains 14 residues. The germline V gene encodes CDR1 ENHRY and CDR2 SYGVKD. V gave up 3 bases and J gave up 3 bases; unmatched junction bases: 4. CDR3 in DNA: TGTGCCATCAGTGACCCGGACAGGCACTATGGCTACACCTTA. It encodes CAISDPDRHYGYTL.

This clonotype was detected only a few times. The V gene is TRBV15, the J gene TRBJ1-1; tentatively, D is TRBD1 (5 bases). The CDR3 contains 15 residues. V was cut by 0 bases and J by 3 bases, with 11 bases left in between. Germline V gives CDR1 LNHNV, CDR2 YYDKDF (reference sequence). CDR3 in amino acids: CATSRDGTGDTEAFF. In DNA, the CDR3 is TGTGCCACCAGCAGAGATGGGACCGGAGACACTGAAGCTTTCTTT.

This clonotype was seen more than once but under ten times. This chain connects TRBV12-3 or TRBV12-4 to TRBJ2-2; D possibly uses TRBD1 or TRBD2 (6 bases each). Trimming left V 5 bases short and J 3 bases short, with 25 bases between. The CDR3 is made up of 19 amino acids. CDR3 DNA sequence: TGTGCCAGCAGTCCACTCCTGGGGGGCAGGGTCGGAGACACCGGGGAGCTGTTTTTT. Protein: CASSPLLGGRVGDTGELFF.

The chain combines TRBV7-6 with TRBJ2-7; D may correspond to TRBD1 or TRBD2 (5 bases each). V was shortened by 2 bases and J by 0 bases, with 8 bases between the two germline ends. The CDR3 covers 14 residues. CDR1 and CDR2 (germline): SGHVS, FNYEAQ. The CDR3 DNA reads TGTGCCAGCAGCTTACAGGGACCCTCCTACGAGCAGTACTTC. Encoded protein: CASSLQGPSYEQYF. Full variable domain (remainder filled in from reference TRBV7-6 and TRBJ2-7): GAGVSQSPRYKVTKRGQDVALRCDPISGHVSLYWYRQALGQGPEFLTYFNYEAQQDKSGLPNDRFSAERPEGSISTLTIQRTEQRDSAMYRCASSLQGPSYEQYFGPGTRLTVT.